This entry concerns a single TCR beta chain. These data are taken from a study of beta chain features in type 1 diabetes. The sequenced template was cDNA made from the entire isolated RNA. Libraries were prepared by immunoSEQ multiplex PCR; TCRdb keeps only in-frame clonotypes and omits some of them. The repertoire holds some 400,000 clones, with less than 15% as singletons. Germline CDR1 SQVTM, CDR2 ANQGSEA. CDR3 length: 14 residues. V gave up 4 bases and J gave up 10 bases, with 20 bases separating them. Sequenced: naive CD4+ T cells from blood. This chain joins TRBV29-1 and TRBJ2-1, with no clear D. The receptor comes from a young woman in good health. CDR3 in amino acids: CSVGKLVEIEEQFF. DNA of the CDR3: TGCAGCGTTGGTAAGCTAGTGGAGATTGAGGAGCAGTTCTTC.